This TCR beta chain was retrieved from a study of CD8 T cells in Susac syndrome (dated 2019 in TCRdb). Notes on the research overall: The study used repertoire sequencing to test whether antigen drove CD8+ T cell activation and differentiation in Susac syndrome. Study-level results and caveats: The study acknowledged that relatively few individuals were included in the TCR sequencing and HLA analysis.

The CDR3 contains 13 residues, cysteine and phenylalanine counted. Only the CDR3 portion is preserved as DNA: 39 bases, with reading frame beginning at the first base. The germline V gene provides CDR1 LGHNA and CDR2 YSLEER. V gives up 1 base and J gives up 6 bases, and the segment between their germline ends measures 8 bases. High-throughput TCR beta sequencing profiled peripheral blood CD8+ and CD4+ T cells from healthy donors, Susac syndrome patients and multiple sclerosis patients. Healthy donors were included as age- and sex-matched controls. Bulk CD8+ and CD4+ T cells were purified magnetically by negative isolation, whereas CD8+ TEMRA cells were enriched by FACS. Blood was collected in EDTA tubes and processed within 24 hours, with PBMCs isolated through density gradient centrifugation. PBMCs intended for TCR sequencing were cryopreserved in liquid nitrogen and were subsequently thawed in a 37 degrees C water bath. Purity of sorted or isolated CD4+, CD8+ and CD8+ TEMRA cells was at least 90%.

With respect to this clonotype: It lacks a known antigen. No much larger clone exists at a distance of one base, and base qualities are not known.

RNA was extracted with the RNeasy kit and roughly 0.45 to 1 ug was reverse transcribed using random hexamers. The immunoSEQ multiplex PCR assay, covering 54 Vbeta and 13 Jbeta segments, was used to amplify TCR beta CDR3 regions. PCR amplification bias was corrected by using a synthetic template baseline for primer optimization and computational correction. On the study's bioinformatics: Reads were assigned to V, D and J genes according to IMGT and analyzed in immunoSEQ Analyzer, with only productive sequences retained. To calculate clonality, Shannon entropy was normalized by log2 of the number of productive unique sequences and then subtracted from one. For each patient and control, public and private clones were evaluated within the 100 most prevalent clones. Clones were defined as Susac-specific if absent from the healthy and MS cohorts, from some 1,000 published viral clones and from other ImmuneACCESS disease sequences. The public reads were reanalyzed by TCRdb: fastp trimming at Q25, MiXCR alignment, in-frame beta chains only. Rows are unified per CDR3 protein, each entry keeping the most common DNA and genes. TCRdb's processing, not the study's, gives the V and J calls here. The sample records over 95,000 distinct CDR3 sequences, about 93% of which are singletons. The ten most abundant clones make up 0.11% to 0.15% of the sample.

What was sequenced was CD4+ T cells from PBMCs. The V and J genes are TRBV4-3 and TRBJ2-3, with the D gene not confidently named. The source is a human donor in good health. The CDR3 reads CASSQVYPDTQYF. The DNA reads TGCGCCAGCAGCCAAGTCTATCCGGATACGCAGTATTTT.